The subject of this entry is one T cell receptor beta chain. Its antigen is undetermined. This record belongs to a study of CD8+ T cells in alopecia areata. Study background: Treated patients were given oral tofacitinib, which was dosed at 5 to 10 mg twice daily. Whole-study results and caveats: Just one nonresponder means the tie between baseline CD8+ expansion and response stays uncertain.

RNA extraction and reverse transcription yielded cDNA as sequencing template. The method was immunoSEQ multiplex PCR; TCRdb's version includes in-frame clones alone and lacks a portion of them. The sample contains 150,000 to 200,000 clones, roughly 63% of which appear only once. The CDR3 sequence is 15 residues long. J was trimmed by 10 bases and V by 5 bases; bases with no gene match: 8. CDR1 is SGHTA and CDR2 is FQGNSA in the germline V gene. The treatment is: oral pan-JAK inhibitor, 5-10 mg twice daily. The TCR originated in a human donor with alopecia areata. The chain uses TRBV7-2 and TRBJ1-6; 10 positions agree with TRBD1. The sample was CD4+ T cells sorted from blood, taken at week 56, from a patient treated with tofacitinib. CDR3 protein: CASSRRTGQGSPLHF. CDR3 nucleotide sequence: TGTGCCAGCAGCCGAAGGACGGGACAGGGGTCACCCCTCCACTTT.